These T cell receptor beta chains were read from a single sample in a study of cytomegalovirus exposure and HLA in healthy donors. The method was immunoSEQ multiplex PCR; TCRdb's version includes in-frame clones alone and lacks a portion of them. The sample yields about 93,000 clones, roughly 78% seen once. The sequenced sample consisted of PBMCs. All receptors come from a man younger than 45 in good health and CMV-seronegative. Each CDR3 is given without its conserved first and last residue. Fields, in order: J gene, V gene, CDR3 protein.

>TRBJ2-2|TRBV18
ASSPGQDTGELF
>TRBJ1-2|TRBV30
AWSDLGLYGYT
>TRBJ2-5|TRBV15
ATSSTSGGKETQY
>TRBJ1-4|TRBV5-3
ARTDRGDWKLF
>TRBJ2-2|TRBV4-1
ASSQTGGYNTGELF
>TRBJ2-1|TRBV19
ASSLSGPSGFSSYNEQF
>TRBJ1-6|TRBV7-9
ASSLEDQGLNSPLH
>TRBJ2-1|TRBV10-3
AISESERGPWGEQF
>TRBJ1-1|TRBV30
AWSVGGNTEAF
>TRBJ2-4|TRBV10-1
ASSGPLQGNIQY
>TRBJ2-5|TRBV5-1
ASKPQGGETQY